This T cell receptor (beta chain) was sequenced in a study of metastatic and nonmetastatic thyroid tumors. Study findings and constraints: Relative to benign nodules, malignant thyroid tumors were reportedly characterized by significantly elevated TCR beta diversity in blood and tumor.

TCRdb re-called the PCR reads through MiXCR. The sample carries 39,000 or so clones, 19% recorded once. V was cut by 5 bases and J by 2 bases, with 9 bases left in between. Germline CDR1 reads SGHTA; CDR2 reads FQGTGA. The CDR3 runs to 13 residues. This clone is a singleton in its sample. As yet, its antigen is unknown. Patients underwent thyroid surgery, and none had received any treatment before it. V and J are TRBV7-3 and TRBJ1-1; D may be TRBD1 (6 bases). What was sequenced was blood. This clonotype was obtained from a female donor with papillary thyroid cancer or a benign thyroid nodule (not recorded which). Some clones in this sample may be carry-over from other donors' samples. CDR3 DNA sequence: TGTGCCAGCAGCGAGGGACACAACACTGAAGCTTTCTTT. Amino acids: CASSEGHNTEAFF. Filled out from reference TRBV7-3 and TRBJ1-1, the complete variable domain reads GAGVSQTPSNKVTEKGKYVELRCDPISGHTALYWYRQSLGQGPEFLIYFQGTGAADDSGLPNDRFFAVRPEGSVSTLKIQRTERGDSAVYLCASSEGHNTEAFFGQGTRLTVV.